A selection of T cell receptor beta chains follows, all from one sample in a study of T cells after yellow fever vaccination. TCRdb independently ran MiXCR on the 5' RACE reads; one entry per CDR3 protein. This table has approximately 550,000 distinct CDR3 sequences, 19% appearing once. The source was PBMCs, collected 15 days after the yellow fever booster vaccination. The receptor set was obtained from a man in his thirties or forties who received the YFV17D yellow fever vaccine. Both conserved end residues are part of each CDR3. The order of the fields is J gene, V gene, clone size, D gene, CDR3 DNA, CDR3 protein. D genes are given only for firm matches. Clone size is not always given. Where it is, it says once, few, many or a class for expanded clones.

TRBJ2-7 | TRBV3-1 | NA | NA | TGTGCCAGCAGCCTCCTCGGGGGATTCGAGCAGTACTTC | CASSLLGGFEQYF
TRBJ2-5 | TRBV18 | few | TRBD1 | TGTGCCAGCTCACCCGCCCGGGGACAGCTTCAAGAGACCCAGTACTTC | CASSPARGQLQETQYF
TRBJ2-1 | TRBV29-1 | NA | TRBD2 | TGCAGCGTTGGGACTAGCGGGAATCTAAATGAGCAGTTCTTC | CSVGTSGNLNEQFF
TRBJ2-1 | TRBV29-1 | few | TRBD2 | TGCAGCGTTACTAGCGGGACGGGTGAGCAGTTCTTC | CSVTSGTGEQFF
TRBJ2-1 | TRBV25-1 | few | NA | TGTGCCAGTTTTTCCTCCGAGCGCTACAATGAGCAGTTCTTC | CASFSSERYNEQFF
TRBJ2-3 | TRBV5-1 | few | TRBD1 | TGCGCCAGCAGCTTGGAAGCCGGGACAGGGGGAACAGATACGCAGTATTTT | CASSLEAGTGGTDTQYF
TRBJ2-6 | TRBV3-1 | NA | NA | TGTGCCAGCAGCCAAGAGGTGACTGGGGCCAACGTCCTGACTTTC | CASSQEVTGANVLTF
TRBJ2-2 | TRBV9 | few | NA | TGTGCCAGCAGCGTAGAAGGCACCGGGGAGCTGTTTTTT | CASSVEGTGELFF
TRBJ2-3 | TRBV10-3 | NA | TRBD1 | TGTGCCATCAAAGGGGGCAGCCCCGACACAGATACGCAGTATTTT | CAIKGGSPDTDTQYF
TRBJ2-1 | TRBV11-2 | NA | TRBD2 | TGTGCCAGCAGCGAACTAGCGGGAGGGCTTCACAATGAGCAGTTCTTC | CASSELAGGLHNEQFF
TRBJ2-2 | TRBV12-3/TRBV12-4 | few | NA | TGTGCCAGCAGTACAGGAGACACCGGGGAGCTGTTTTTT | CASSTGDTGELFF
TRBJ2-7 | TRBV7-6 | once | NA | TGTGCCAGCAGCAGGGGGGACTTCTCCTACGAGCAGTACTTC | CASSRGDFSYEQYF
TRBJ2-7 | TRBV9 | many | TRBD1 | TGTGCCAGCAGCGGTTCCGGGACAGGGGTAATTCAGTACTTC | CASSGSGTGVIQYF
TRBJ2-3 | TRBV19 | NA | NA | TGTGCCAGTAGTATCTACAGTGCAGATACGCAGTATTTT | CASSIYSADTQYF
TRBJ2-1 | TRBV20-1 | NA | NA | TGCAGTGCTAGACTCAGGACAGCAAAGTCTTACAATGAGCAGTTCTTC | CSARLRTAKSYNEQFF
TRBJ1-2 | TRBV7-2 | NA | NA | TGTGCCAGCAGCGGATTACAGGGAATCGATGGCTACACCTTC | CASSGLQGIDGYTF
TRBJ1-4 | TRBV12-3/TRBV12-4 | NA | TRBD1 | TGTGCCAGCAGTCCCGACAGGGTTTCTGATGAAAAACTGTTTTTT | CASSPDRVSDEKLFF
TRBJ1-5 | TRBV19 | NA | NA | TGTGCCAGTAGTATGGACAGTCATCAGCCCCAGCATTTT | CASSMDSHQPQHF
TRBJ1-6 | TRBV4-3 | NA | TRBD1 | TGCGCCAGCAGCCAAGTTTTCGGGACAGGGAATTCACCCCTCCACTTT | CASSQVFGTGNSPLHF
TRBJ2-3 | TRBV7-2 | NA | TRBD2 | TGTGCCAGCAGCACTAGCGGCCCGAATCCAGATACGCAGTATTTT | CASSTSGPNPDTQYF
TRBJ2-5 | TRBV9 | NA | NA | TGTGCCAGCAGCGTAAGGGTTGGAGAGACCCAGTACTTC | CASSVRVGETQYF
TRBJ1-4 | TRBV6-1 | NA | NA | TGTGCCAGCAGGGGATGGGAGAATGAAAAACTGTTTTTT | CASRGWENEKLFF
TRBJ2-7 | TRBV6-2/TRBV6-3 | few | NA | TGTGCCAGCAGTTACTCTGGTGCGCGAGCGTCCGGGCAGTACTTC | CASSYSGARASGQYF
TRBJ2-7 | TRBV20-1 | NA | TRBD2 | TGCAGTGCTAGAGATCTGGGAGCGGGAGACCTGTACTTC | CSARDLGAGDLYF
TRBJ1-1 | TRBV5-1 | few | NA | TGCGCCAGCAGCTTAGGGGGTGTCAGCACTGAAGCTTTCTTT | CASSLGGVSTEAFF
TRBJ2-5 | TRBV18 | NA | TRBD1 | TGTGCCAGCTCACCTAAATCTCGACAGGGTTTGATGAGGGAGCTGGAGACCCAGTACTTC | CASSPKSRQGLMRELETQYF
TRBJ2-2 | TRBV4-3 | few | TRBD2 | TGCGCCAGCAGCCAACGGGGACTAGCGGGAGACACCGGGGAGCTGTTTTTT | CASSQRGLAGDTGELFF
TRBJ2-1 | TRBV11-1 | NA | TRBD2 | TGTGCCAGCAGACTAGCGGGGGGCGGTGATGAGCAGTTCTTC | CASRLAGGGDEQFF
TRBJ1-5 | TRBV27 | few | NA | TGTGCCAGCAGTCGGGGGGACGGTCAGCCCCAGCATTTT | CASSRGDGQPQHF
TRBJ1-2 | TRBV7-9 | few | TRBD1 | TGTGCCAGCAGGGACAGGAGCTATGGCTACACCTTC | CASRDRSYGYTF
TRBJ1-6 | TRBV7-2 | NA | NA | TGTGCCAGCAGCTCCCGAGGGCTGTACTCACCCCTCCACTTT | CASSSRGLYSPLHF
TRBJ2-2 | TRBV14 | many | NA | TGTGCCAGCAGCTCCCTTGGGCCTACGAACACCGGGGAGCTGTTTTTT | CASSSLGPTNTGELFF
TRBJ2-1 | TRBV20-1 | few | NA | TGCAGTGCTAGAGGCGGTGAACAGACGAATGAGCAGTTCTTC | CSARGGEQTNEQFF
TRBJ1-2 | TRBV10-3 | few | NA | TGTGCCATCAACGCAGGGGTGGAGTATGGCTACACCTTC | CAINAGVEYGYTF
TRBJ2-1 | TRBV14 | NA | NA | TGTGCCAGCAGCCTCAAAACAGGCCCTCATGAGCAGTTCTTC | CASSLKTGPHEQFF
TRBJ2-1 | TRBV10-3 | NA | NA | TGTGCCATCAGTGACGGGAGCTCCTACAATGAGCAGTTCTTC | CAISDGSSYNEQFF
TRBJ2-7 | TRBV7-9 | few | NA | TGTGCCAGCAGCTATAACTATGTCGAGCAGTACTTC | CASSYNYVEQYF
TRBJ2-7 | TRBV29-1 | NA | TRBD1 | TGCAGCGTTGATTCTGCAGGGGGCTCCGAGCAGTACTTC | CSVDSAGGSEQYF
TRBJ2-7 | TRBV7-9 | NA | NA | TGTGCCAGCAGCTTATCTACCGGGGCAGGGTCCTACGAGCAGTACTTC | CASSLSTGAGSYEQYF
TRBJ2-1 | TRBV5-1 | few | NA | TGCGCCAGCAGAAGACAGGATAATGAGCAGTTCTTC | CASRRQDNEQFF
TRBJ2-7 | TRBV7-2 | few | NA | TGTGCCAGCAGCTTGCAGGTCCACGAGCAGTACTTC | CASSLQVHEQYF
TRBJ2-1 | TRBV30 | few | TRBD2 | TGTGCCTGGACGGGGACTAGCGGCTCCTACAATGAGCAGTTCTTC | CAWTGTSGSYNEQFF
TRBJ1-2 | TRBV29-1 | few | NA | TGCAGCGTTGACTCCGGCGGCTACACCTTC | CSVDSGGYTF
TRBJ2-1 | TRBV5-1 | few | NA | TGCGCCAGCAGTCCAACCACCGGGACCTACAATGAGCAGTTCTTC | CASSPTTGTYNEQFF
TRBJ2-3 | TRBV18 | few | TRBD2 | TGTGCCAGCTCAGTAAGCGGGACTGGCACAGATACGCAGTATTTT | CASSVSGTGTDTQYF
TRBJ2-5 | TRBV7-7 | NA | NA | TGTGCCAGCAGCTTCGATGGGGTGGAGACCCAGTACTTC | CASSFDGVETQYF
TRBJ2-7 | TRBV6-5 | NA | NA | TGTGCCAGCAGTTTAGTCTCGGCGGAGATTTACTACGAGCAGTACTTC | CASSLVSAEIYYEQYF
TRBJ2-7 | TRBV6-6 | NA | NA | TGTGCCAGCACCGGGAACTACGAGCAGTACTTC | CASTGNYEQYF
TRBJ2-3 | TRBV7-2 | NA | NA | TGTGCCAGCAGCTTAGGAGCAGCTTCCCTGAGCACAGATACGCAGTATTTT | CASSLGAASLSTDTQYF
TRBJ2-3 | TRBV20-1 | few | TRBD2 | TGCAGTGCCGTAGCGGGAGTAGCGGGGGATACGCAGTATTTT | CSAVAGVAGDTQYF
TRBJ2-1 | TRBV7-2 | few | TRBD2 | TGTGCCAGCAGCTTAGATAGGGCGGGAGGGGGGTTTGTGTTCTTC | CASSLDRAGGGFVFF
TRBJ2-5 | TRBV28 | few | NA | TGTGCCAGCAGTTCTGGCGCGGCTATCCAAGAGACCCAGTACTTC | CASSSGAAIQETQYF
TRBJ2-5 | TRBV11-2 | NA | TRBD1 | TGTGCCAGCAGTCACCACAGGGGGCTGGAGACCCAGTACTTC | CASSHHRGLETQYF